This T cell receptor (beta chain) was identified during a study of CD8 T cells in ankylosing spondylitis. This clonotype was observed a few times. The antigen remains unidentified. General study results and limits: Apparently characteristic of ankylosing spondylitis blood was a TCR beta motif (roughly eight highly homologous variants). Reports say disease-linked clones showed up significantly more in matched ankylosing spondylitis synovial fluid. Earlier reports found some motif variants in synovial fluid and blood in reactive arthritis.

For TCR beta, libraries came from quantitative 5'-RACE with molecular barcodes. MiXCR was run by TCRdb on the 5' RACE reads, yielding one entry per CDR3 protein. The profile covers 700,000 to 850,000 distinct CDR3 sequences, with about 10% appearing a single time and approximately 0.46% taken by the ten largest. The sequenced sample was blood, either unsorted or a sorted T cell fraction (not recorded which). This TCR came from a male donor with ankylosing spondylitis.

CDR3 coding DNA: TGCAGTGCTAGTCTCGGGACTATGGACAATGAGCAGTTCTTC. Its protein product is CSASLGTMDNEQFF. This chain connects TRBV20-1 to TRBJ2-1; TRBD2 matches 7 bases. CDR1 is DFQATT, CDR2 SNEGSKA, per germline (reference sequence). V was clipped by 3 bases and J by 5 bases; unmatched bases: 7. This CDR3 comprises 14 residues.